Listed below are T cell receptor beta chains from one sample, sequenced in a study of Ad26.COV2.S vaccination and SARS-CoV-2 variants. TCRdb's copy holds only in-frame clones and misses some; the assay was immunoSEQ multiplex PCR. The sample includes about 350,000 clones, approximately 90% seen only once; the top ten take 6.4%. Here the sequenced sample was peripheral blood, taken in a trial of Ad26.COV2.S vaccine versus placebo. These receptors were collected from a person aged 18-65 years who received the Ad26.COV2.S COVID-19 vaccine or a placebo. Both conserved end residues are part of each CDR3. A D gene is named only where the DNA matches it firmly. Some rows mark clone size as missing; the rest say once, few, many or name a class of expanded clone.

j_call d_call v_call clone_size cdr3_aa cdr3_nt
TRBJ2-7 - TRBV28 - CASRDPGTYEQYF TGTGCCAGCAGGGACCCAGGAACCTACGAGCAGTACTTC
TRBJ1-2 TRBD1 TRBV4-1 once CASSGQGPGYTF TGCGCCAGCAGTGGACAGGGGCCTGGCTACACCTTC
TRBJ2-1 - TRBV7-9 - CASSTILLFNEQFF TGTGCCAGCAGCACTATACTCCTCTTCAATGAGCAGTTCTTC
TRBJ2-7 TRBD1 TRBV7-9 - CASSSRDRVGEQYF TGTGCCAGCAGCTCCCGGGACAGGGTCGGCGAGCAGTACTTC
TRBJ2-7 TRBD1 TRBV7-2 - CASSFPGQGSREQYF TGTGCCAGCAGCTTCCCGGGACAGGGGTCGCGCGAGCAGTACTTC
TRBJ1-6 - TRBV19 - CASREGAYNSPLHF TGTGCCAGTAGAGAGGGGGCCTATAATTCACCCCTCCACTTT
TRBJ1-2 TRBD1 TRBV5-1 - CASSQDRSNGGYTF TGCGCCAGCAGCCAGGACAGGTCTAACGGGGGCTACACCTTC
TRBJ2-7 - TRBV7-2 - CASSLAGVGAYEQYF TGTGCCAGCAGCTTAGCGGGAGTTGGGGCCTACGAGCAGTACTTC
TRBJ2-5 TRBD1 TRBV5-4 - CASSLYDRGHLGLQETQYF TGTGCCAGCAGCTTGTACGACAGGGGCCACCTCGGCCTACAAGAGACCCAGTACTTC
TRBJ1-5 - TRBV6-2/TRBV6-3 - CASSDNSVVNQPQHF TGTGCCAGCAGCGATAACTCCGTCGTCAATCAGCCCCAGCATTTT
TRBJ1-2 TRBD1 TRBV11-2 - CASSSDRANYGYTF TGTGCCAGCAGCTCCGACAGGGCTAACTATGGCTACACCTTC
TRBJ1-2 TRBD1 TRBV11-2 - CASSPDIGGGIYGYTF TGTGCCAGCAGCCCAGATATAGGGGGCGGTATCTATGGCTACACCTTC
TRBJ1-6 TRBD1 TRBV28 - CATDRQGQPLHF TGTGCCACCGATAGACAGGGGCAACCCCTCCACTTT
TRBJ2-3 TRBD2 TRBV6-4 - CASSDGSGGPPDTQYF TGTGCCAGCAGTGACGGGAGCGGGGGCCCGCCAGATACGCAGTATTTT
TRBJ1-4 TRBD1 TRBV6-5 - CASRQGGLGEKLFF TGTGCCAGCAGACAAGGGGGCCTCGGTGAAAAACTGTTTTTT
TRBJ1-1 TRBD1 TRBV29-1 - CSVAEGANTEAFF TGCAGCGTTGCGGAGGGGGCGAACACTGAAGCTTTCTTT
TRBJ2-5 TRBD2 TRBV27 once CASSSPGLAGWGTQYF TGTGCCAGCAGTTCACCGGGACTAGCGGGCTGGGGGACCCAGTACTTC
TRBJ2-3 - TRBV4-2 - CASSRLLPGGQATDTQYF TGTGCCAGCAGCCGACTTCTACCCGGGGGGCAAGCCACAGATACGCAGTATTTT
TRBJ1-4 TRBD1 TRBV27 - CASSAGDRASEKLFF TGTGCCAGCAGTGCAGGGGACAGGGCAAGTGAAAAACTGTTTTTT
TRBJ1-5 - TRBV30 once CAWSPGNQPQHF TGTGCCTGGAGTCCTGGCAATCAGCCCCAGCATTTT
TRBJ2-7 TRBD2 TRBV5-8 - CASSFRGTSGSYEQYF TGTGCCAGCAGCTTCCGCGGGACTAGCGGGTCCTACGAGCAGTACTTC
TRBJ1-4 - TRBV7-9 once CASSLALGATNEKLFF TGTGCCAGCAGCTTAGCGCTGGGGGCGACTAATGAAAAACTGTTTTTT
TRBJ2-7 - TRBV7-2 - CATGKSLYEQYF TGTGCCACGGGGAAGAGCCTCTACGAGCAGTACTTC
TRBJ2-3 TRBD2 TRBV4-2 - CASSQDRGDDTQYF TGTGCCAGCAGCCAAGACCGGGGGGACGATACGCAGTATTTT
TRBJ2-5 TRBD1 TRBV5-5 - CASSVGQGQTQYF TGTGCCAGCAGCGTTGGACAGGGCCAGACCCAGTACTTC
TRBJ1-1 - TRBV5-1 - CASSLARNTEAFF TGCGCCAGCAGCTTGGCCAGAAACACTGAAGCTTTCTTT
TRBJ1-2 - TRBV6-1 - CASSEVPGLGYTF TGTGCCAGCAGTGAAGTCCCGGGTTTGGGCTACACCTTC
TRBJ1-4 - TRBV4-2 - CASSQDRSGMRPEEKLFF TGTGCCAGCAGCCAAGATCGAAGTGGTATGCGGCCCGAGGAAAAACTGTTTTTT
TRBJ1-4 - TRBV5-1 - CASSFGQTATNEKLFF TGCGCCAGCAGCTTCGGACAGACTGCAACTAATGAAAAACTGTTTTTT
TRBJ2-7 TRBD1 TRBV30 - CAWSVGQGVHEQYF TGTGCCTGGAGTGTGGGACAGGGTGTCCACGAGCAGTACTTC
TRBJ1-2 - TRBV6-5 few CASRLGSGGYTF TGTGCCAGCAGATTGGGGTCGGGCGGCTACACCTTC
TRBJ2-7 TRBD2 TRBV2 - CASNQLAGSYEQYF TGTGCCAGCAATCAACTAGCGGGGTCCTACGAGCAGTACTTC
TRBJ1-4 - TRBV18 - CASSPSGGLLKLFF TGTGCCAGCTCACCAAGCGGTGGGCTTTTAAAACTGTTTTTT
TRBJ2-1 - TRBV7-3 - CASSPTGQYNEQFF TGTGCCAGCAGCCCAACGGGGCAGTACAATGAGCAGTTCTTC
TRBJ2-1 TRBD1 TRBV25-1 - CASSEYIGTGGYLNEQFF TGTGCCAGCAGTGAATATATCGGGACAGGGGGCTACTTGAATGAGCAGTTCTTC
TRBJ1-2 - TRBV30 - CAWSVLTSAPNYGYTF TGTGCCTGGAGTGTACTGACTTCTGCCCCTAACTATGGCTACACCTTC
TRBJ1-1 - TRBV27 - CASSPLTGQTEAFF TGTGCCAGCAGTCCCCTGACAGGTCAAACTGAAGCTTTCTTT
TRBJ1-5 TRBD1 TRBV2 - CASADRGLYSNQPQHF TGTGCCAGCGCAGACAGGGGATTATATAGCAATCAGCCCCAGCATTTT
TRBJ1-6 TRBD1 TRBV28 - CASIWGQKNSPLHF TGTGCCAGCATCTGGGGACAGAAAAATTCACCCCTCCACTTT
TRBJ2-1 TRBD2 TRBV15 - CATSGRREGVYNEQFF TGTGCCACCAGCGGACGGCGGGAGGGCGTCTACAATGAGCAGTTCTTC
TRBJ2-7 TRBD2 TRBV3-1/TRBV3-2 - CASSQTGTSDHEQYF TGTGCCAGCAGCCAAACCGGGACTAGCGACCACGAGCAGTACTTC
TRBJ2-3 TRBD2 TRBV7-2 - CAGGGGDTQYF TGTGCCGGCGGCGGGGGGGATACGCAGTATTTT
TRBJ1-2 - TRBV18 - CASSGGALGGYTF TGTGCCAGCTCAGGGGGAGCTCTGGGTGGCTACACCTTC
TRBJ2-7 TRBD1 TRBV5-1 - CASSNRDRASYEQYF TGCGCCAGCAGCAACCGGGACAGGGCTAGCTACGAGCAGTACTTC
TRBJ2-1 - TRBV29-1 few CSVENLGNEQFF TGCAGCGTTGAAAATCTGGGGAATGAGCAGTTCTTC